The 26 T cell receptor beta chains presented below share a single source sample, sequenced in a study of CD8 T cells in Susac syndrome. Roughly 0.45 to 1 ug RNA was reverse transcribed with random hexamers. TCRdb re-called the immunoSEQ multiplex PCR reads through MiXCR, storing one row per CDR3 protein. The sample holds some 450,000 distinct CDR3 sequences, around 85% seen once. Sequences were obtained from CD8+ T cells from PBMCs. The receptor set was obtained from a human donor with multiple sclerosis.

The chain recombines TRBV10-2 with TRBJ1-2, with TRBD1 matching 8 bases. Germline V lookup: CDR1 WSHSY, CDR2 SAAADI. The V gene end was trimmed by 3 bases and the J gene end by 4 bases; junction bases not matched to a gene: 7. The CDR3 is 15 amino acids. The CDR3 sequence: CASSDSGGASYGYTF. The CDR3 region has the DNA TGCGCCAGCAGTGACTCAGGGGGCGCGAGCTATGGCTACACCTTC.

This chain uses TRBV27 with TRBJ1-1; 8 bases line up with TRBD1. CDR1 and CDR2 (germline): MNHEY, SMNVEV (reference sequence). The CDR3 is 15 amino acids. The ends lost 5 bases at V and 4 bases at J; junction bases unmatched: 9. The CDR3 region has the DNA TGTGCCAGCAGTCCCGGACAGGGTCTCACCACTGAAGCTTTCTTT. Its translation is CASSPGQGLTTEAFF.

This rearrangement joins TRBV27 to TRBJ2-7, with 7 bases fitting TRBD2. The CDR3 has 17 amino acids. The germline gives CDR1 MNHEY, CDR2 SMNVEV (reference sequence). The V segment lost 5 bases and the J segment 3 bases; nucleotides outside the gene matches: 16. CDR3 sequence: CASSPIPGWSGGYEQYF. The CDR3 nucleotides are TGTGCCAGCAGTCCGATCCCGGGGTGGTCGGGGGGCTACGAGCAGTACTTC.

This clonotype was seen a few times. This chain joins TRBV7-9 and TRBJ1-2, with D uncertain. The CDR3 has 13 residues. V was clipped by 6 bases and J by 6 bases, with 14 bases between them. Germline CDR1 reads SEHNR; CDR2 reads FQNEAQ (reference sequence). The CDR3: CASSPAAEHGYTF. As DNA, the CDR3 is TGTGCCAGCAGTCCCGCTGCGGAGCATGGCTACACCTTC.

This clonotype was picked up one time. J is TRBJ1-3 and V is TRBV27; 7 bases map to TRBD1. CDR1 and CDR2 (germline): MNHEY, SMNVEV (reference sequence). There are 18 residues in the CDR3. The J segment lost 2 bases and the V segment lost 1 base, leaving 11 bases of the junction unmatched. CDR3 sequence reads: CASSLYATGPTTGNTIYF. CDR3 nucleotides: TGTGCCAGCAGTTTATACGCGACAGGGCCAACGACTGGAAACACCATATATTTT.

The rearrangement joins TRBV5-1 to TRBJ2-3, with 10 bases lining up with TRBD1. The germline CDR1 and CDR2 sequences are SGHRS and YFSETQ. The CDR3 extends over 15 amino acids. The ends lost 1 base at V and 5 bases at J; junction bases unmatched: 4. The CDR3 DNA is TGCGCCAGCAGCTTGCGTGACAGGGGGCGAGATACGCAGTATTTT. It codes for CASSLRDRGRDTQYF.

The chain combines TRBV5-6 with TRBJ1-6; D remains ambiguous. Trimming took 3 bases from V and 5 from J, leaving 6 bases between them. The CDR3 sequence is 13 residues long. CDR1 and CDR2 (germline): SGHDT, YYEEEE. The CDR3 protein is CASSSTNNSPLHF. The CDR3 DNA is TGTGCCAGCAGCTCTACCAATAATTCACCCCTCCACTTT.

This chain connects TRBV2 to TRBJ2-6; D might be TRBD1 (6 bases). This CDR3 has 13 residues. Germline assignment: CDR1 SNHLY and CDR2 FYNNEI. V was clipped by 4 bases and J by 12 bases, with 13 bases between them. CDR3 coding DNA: TGTGCCAGCAGTGGTGGGACATTGGGCGTCCTGACTTTC. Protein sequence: CASSGGTLGVLTF.

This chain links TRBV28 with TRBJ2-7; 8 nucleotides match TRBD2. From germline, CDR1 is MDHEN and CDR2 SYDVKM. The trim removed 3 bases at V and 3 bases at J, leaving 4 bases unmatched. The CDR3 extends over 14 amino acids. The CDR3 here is CASSLSGSLYEQYF. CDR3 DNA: TGTGCCAGCAGTTTGAGCGGGAGCCTCTACGAGCAGTACTTC.

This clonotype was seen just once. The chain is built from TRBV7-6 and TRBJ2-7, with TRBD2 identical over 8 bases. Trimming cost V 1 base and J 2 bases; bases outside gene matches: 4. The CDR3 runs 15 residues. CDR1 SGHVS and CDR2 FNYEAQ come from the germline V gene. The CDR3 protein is CASSLGASGPYEQYF. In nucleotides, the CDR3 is TGTGCCAGCAGCTTAGGGGCTAGCGGGCCCTACGAGCAGTACTTC.

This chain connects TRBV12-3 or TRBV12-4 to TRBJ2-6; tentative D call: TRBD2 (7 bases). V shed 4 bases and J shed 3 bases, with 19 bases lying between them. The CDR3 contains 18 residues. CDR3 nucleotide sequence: TGTGCCAGCAGTTCCCCCCTGGGGGGGGGCAATGGGGCCAACGTCCTGACTTTC. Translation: CASSSPLGGGNGANVLTF.

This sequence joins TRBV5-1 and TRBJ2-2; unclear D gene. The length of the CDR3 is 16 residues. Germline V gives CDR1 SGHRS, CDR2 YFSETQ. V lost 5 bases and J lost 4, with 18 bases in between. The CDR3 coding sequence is TGCGCCAGCAGACCCGGGTGGGCGAGAAGCACCGGGGAGCTGTTTTTT. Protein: CASRPGWARSTGELFF.

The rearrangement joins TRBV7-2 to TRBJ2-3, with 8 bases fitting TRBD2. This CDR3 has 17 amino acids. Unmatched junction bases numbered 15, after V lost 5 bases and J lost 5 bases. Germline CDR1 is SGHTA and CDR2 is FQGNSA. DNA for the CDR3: TGTGCCAGCAGCCCCCTAGATGCGCGGGGGGAGGTAGATACGCAGTATTTT. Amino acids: CASSPLDARGEVDTQYF.

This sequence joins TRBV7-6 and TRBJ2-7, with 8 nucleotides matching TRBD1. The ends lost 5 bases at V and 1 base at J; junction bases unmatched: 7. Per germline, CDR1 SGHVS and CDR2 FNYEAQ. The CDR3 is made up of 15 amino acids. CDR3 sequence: CASSTQGERSYEQYF. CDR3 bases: TGTGCCAGCAGCACACAGGGGGAGAGGTCCTACGAGCAGTACTTC. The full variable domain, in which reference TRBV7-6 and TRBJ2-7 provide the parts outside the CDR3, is GAGVSQSPRYKVTKRGQDVALRCDPISGHVSLYWYRQALGQGPEFLTYFNYEAQQDKSGLPNDRFSAERPEGSISTLTIQRTEQRDSAMYRCASSTQGERSYEQYFGPGTRLTVT.

For the CDR3, the DNA is TGTGCCACCAGTGATGGGGCCGGGGAGCTGTTTTTT. It encodes CATSDGAGELFF. V usage is TRBV24-1 and J usage is TRBJ2-2; no firm D call. Trimming removed 3 bases from V and 6 bases from J, with 4 bases in between. CDR3 length: 12 amino acids. The germline V gene has CDR1 KGHDR and CDR2 SFDVKD.

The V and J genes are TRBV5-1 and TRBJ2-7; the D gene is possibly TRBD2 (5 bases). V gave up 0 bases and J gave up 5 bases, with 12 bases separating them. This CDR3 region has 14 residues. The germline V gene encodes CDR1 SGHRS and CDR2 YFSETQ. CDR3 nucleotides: TGCGCCAGCAGCTTGGAAGTTAGCGTCGACGAGCAGTACTTC. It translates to CASSLEVSVDEQYF.

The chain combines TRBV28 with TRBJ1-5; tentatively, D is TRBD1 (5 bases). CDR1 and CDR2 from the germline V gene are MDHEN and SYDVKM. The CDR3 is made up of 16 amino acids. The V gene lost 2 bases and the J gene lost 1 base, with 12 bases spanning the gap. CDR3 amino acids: CASSLVSGASNQPQHF. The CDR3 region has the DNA TGTGCCAGCAGTTTAGTTTCCGGGGCAAGCAATCAGCCCCAGCATTTT. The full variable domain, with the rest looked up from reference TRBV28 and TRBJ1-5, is DVKVTQSSRYLVKRTGEKVFLECVQDMDHENMFWYRQDPGLGLRLIYFSYDVKMKEKGDIPEGYSVSREKKERFSLILESASTNQTSMYLCASSLVSGASNQPQHFGDGTRLSIL.

The CDR3 DNA follows: TGTGCCAGCAGAGACAAGGGACTAGCGGGAGAGCAGTTCTTC. Encoded protein: CASRDKGLAGEQFF. J is TRBJ2-1 and V is TRBV27; 13 nucleotides align to TRBD2. CDR1 is MNHEY and CDR2 is SMNVEV in the germline V gene (reference sequence). CDR3 length: 14 amino acids. With 6 bases clipped from V and 10 bases from J, the junction kept 6 bases outside the gene matches.

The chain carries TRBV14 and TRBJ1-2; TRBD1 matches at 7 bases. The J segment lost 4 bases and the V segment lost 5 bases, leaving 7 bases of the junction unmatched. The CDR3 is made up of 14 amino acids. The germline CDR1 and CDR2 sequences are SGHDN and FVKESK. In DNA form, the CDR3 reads TGTGCCAGCAGCGACAGGGATCATATCTATGGCTACACCTTC. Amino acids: CASSDRDHIYGYTF.

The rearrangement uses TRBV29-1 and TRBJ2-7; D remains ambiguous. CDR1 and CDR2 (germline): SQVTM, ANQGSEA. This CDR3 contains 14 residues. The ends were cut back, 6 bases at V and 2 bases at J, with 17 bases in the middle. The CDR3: CSVFPVEPAYEQYF. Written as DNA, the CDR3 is TGCAGCGTGTTTCCGGTTGAGCCTGCCTACGAGCAGTACTTC.

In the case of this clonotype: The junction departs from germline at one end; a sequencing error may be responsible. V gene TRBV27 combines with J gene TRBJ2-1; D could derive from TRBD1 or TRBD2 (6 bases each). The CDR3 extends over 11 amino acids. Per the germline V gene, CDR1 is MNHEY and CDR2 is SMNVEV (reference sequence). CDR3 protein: CTSTGGGEQFF. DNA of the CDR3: TGTACCAGCACCGGGGGCGGCGAGCAGTTCTTC.

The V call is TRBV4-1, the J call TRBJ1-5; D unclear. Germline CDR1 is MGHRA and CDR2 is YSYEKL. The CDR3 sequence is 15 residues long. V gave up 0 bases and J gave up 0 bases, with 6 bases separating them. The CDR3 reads CASSQDSRSNQPQHF. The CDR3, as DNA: TGCGCCAGCAGCCAAGATAGTCGTAGCAATCAGCCCCAGCATTTT.

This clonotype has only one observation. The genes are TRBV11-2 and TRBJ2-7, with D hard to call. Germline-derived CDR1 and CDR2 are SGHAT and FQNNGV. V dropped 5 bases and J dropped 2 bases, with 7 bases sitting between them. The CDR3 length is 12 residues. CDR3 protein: CASSNIPYEQYF. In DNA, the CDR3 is TGTGCCAGCAGCAATATCCCCTACGAGCAGTACTTC.

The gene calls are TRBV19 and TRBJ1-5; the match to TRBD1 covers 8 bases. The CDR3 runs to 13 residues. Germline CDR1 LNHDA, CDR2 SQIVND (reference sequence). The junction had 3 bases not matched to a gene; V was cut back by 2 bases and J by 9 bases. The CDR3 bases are TGTGCCAGTAGTATACAGGGGGCATCGCCCCAGCATTTT. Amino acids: CASSIQGASPQHF.

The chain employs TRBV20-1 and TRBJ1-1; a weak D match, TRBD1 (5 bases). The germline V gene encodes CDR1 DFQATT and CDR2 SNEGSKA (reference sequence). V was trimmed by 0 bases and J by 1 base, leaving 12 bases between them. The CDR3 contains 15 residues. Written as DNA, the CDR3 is TGCAGTGCTAGAGATCTCTTACAGGAGAACACTGAAGCTTTCTTT. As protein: CSARDLLQENTEAFF.

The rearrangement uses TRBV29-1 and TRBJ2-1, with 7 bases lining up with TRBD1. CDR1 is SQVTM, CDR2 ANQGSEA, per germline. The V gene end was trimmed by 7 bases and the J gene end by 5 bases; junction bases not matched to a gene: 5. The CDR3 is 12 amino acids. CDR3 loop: CSAPQGNNEQFF. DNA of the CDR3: TGCAGCGCTCCACAGGGGAACAATGAGCAGTTCTTC.